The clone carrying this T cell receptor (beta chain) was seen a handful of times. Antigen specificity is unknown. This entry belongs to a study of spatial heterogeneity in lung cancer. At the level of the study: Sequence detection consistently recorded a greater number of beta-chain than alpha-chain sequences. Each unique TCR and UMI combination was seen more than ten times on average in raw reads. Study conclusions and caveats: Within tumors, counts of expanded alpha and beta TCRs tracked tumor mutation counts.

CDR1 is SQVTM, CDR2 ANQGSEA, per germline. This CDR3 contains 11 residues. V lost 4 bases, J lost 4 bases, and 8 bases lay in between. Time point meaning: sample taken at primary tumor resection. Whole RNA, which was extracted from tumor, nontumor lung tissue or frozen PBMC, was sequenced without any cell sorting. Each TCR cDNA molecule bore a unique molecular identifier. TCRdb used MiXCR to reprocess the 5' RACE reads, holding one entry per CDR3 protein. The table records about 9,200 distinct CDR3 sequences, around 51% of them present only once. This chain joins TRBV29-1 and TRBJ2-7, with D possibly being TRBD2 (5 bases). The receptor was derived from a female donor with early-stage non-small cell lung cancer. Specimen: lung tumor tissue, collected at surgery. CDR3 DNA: TGCAGCGTTGTGTGGAGGTACGAGCAGTACTTC. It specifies CSVVWRYEQYF.